The 9 T cell receptor beta chains listed next were all sequenced from one sample in a study of cytomegalovirus exposure and HLA in healthy donors. Primers for the PCR totalled 60 Vbeta and 13 Jbeta. TCRdb keeps only in-frame clones here, not all; method: immunoSEQ multiplex PCR. In total, the table holds approximately 200,000 clones. The specimen sequenced was PBMCs. Receptors were obtained from a boy between 10 and 17 years old in good health and CMV-seronegative.

The gene calls are TRBV11-2 and TRBJ2-7, with a tentative D call TRBD1 (5 bases). The CDR3 totals 14 residues. The ends were cut back, 7 bases at V and 3 bases at J, with 16 bases in the middle. Germline assignment: CDR1 SGHAT and CDR2 FQNNGV. Here the CDR3 reads CASTPDAGFYEQYF. CDR3 nucleotides: TGTGCCAGCACTCCCGACGCAGGGTTCTACGAGCAGTACTTC.

The genes are TRBV1 and TRBJ2-5; the DNA was not used to check the table's D call, TRBD2. TRBV1 is recorded as a pseudogene. This CDR3 is built from 16 residues. CDR3 DNA sequence: TGCACCAGCAGCCAAGATTTTAAGCCCGCCGCGGAGACCCAGTACTTC. Protein: CTSSQDFKPAAETQYF.

The gene calls are TRBV6-1 and TRBJ1-5, with TRBD1 identical over 7 bases. V shed 1 base and J 6 bases; nucleotides not matched to a gene: 6. Germline CDR1 is MNHNS and CDR2 is SASEGT. The CDR3 runs to 15 residues. The CDR3 coding sequence is TGTGCCAGCAGTGAAGGGGGGGCAGGGGGTCAGCCCCAGCATTTT. Its protein is CASSEGGAGGQPQHF.

This rearrangement joins TRBV2 to TRBJ2-2; D gene uncertain. CDR1 and CDR2 from the germline V gene are SNHLY and FYNNEI. There are 13 residues in the CDR3. The V gene lost 6 bases and the J gene lost 0 bases, with 5 bases spanning the gap. CDR3 sequence reads: CASSRTNTGELFF. The CDR3 DNA reads as TGTGCCAGCAGCCGTACGAACACCGGGGAGCTGTTTTTT.

This chain uses TRBV11-2 with TRBJ2-1; the match to TRBD1 covers 7 bases. The V segment lost 5 bases and the J segment 5 bases; nucleotides outside the gene matches: 15. The CDR3 contains 17 residues. Germline V gene lookup returns CDR1 SGHAT and CDR2 FQNNGV. CDR3 sequence reads: CASSPTRRDRLNNEQFF. In nucleotides, the CDR3 is TGTGCCAGCAGCCCCACTCGCCGGGACAGACTTAACAATGAGCAGTTCTTC. The full variable domain, its missing parts supplied by reference TRBV11-2 and TRBJ2-1, is EAGVAQSPRYKIIEKRQSVAFWCNPISGHATLYWYQQILGQGPKLLIQFQNNGVVDDSQLPKDRFSAERLKGVDSTLKIQPAKLEDSAVYLCASSPTRRDRLNNEQFFGPGTRLTVL.

Note on this clone: The identical CDR3 is also encoded by other nucleotide sequences in the sample. The rearrangement uses TRBV30 and TRBJ2-7; 11 nucleotides align to TRBD2. V lost 1 base, J lost 12 bases, and 8 bases stayed unmatched. The CDR3 has 13 amino acids. CDR1 and CDR2 from the germline V gene are GTSNPN and SVGIG (reference sequence). CDR3 sequence: CAWSELAGGLLYF. The CDR3 DNA sequence: TGTGCCTGGAGTGAGCTAGCGGGGGGCCTTCTGTACTTC.

This rearrangement joins TRBV5-1 to TRBJ2-5; D may be TRBD1 (5 bases). The end of the DNA fits TRBJ2-7 better, so the J call may be wrong. The CDR3 extends over 16 amino acids. Germline lookup yields CDR1 SGHRS and CDR2 YFSETQ. For the CDR3, the DNA is TGCGCCAGCAGCTTGGAGGTTAGGACACGGACCTACGAGCAGTACTTC. It translates to CASSLEVRTRTYEQYF.

The chain couples TRBV13 to TRBJ2-7; TRBD2 is a possible D gene (5 bases). The germline CDR1 and CDR2 sequences are PRHDT and FYEKMQ (reference sequence). The CDR3 length is 12 residues. Trimming removed 7 bases from V and 4 bases from J, with 11 bases in between. Here the CDR3 reads CASKFEGYEQYF. CDR3 nucleotide sequence: TGTGCCAGCAAGTTCGAGGGATACGAGCAGTACTTC.

The chain uses TRBV2 and TRBJ2-2; 9 bases fit TRBD1. Germline lookup yields CDR1 SNHLY and CDR2 FYNNEI. V trimming: 6 bases; J trimming: 5 bases; junction bases outside the gene matches: 7. This CDR3 is 15 amino acids long. The CDR3 reads CASRTGQGATGELFF. The CDR3 DNA sequence: TGTGCCAGCAGAACGGGACAGGGAGCAACCGGGGAGCTGTTTTTT.